This record covers a single T cell receptor (beta chain). Antigen specificity is unknown. The CDR3 is 13 residues long. Trimming took off 5 bases at V and 3 bases at J, with 10 bases between the two ends. Germline CDR1 and CDR2: SGHTA and FQGTGA. This sample is part of a study of identifying expanded T cells in peripheral blood. Whole-study results and caveats: Roughly two-week clone count variance significantly increased as total template count grew.

Produced via immunoSEQ multiplex PCR; TCRdb's table is partial and in-frame only. The data hold approximately 100,000 clones, with 88% observed a single time. The clonotype comes from a person aged 18-70 years in good health. The chain has TRBV7-3 and TRBJ1-2, with no clear D. The specimen was blood. Here the CDR3 DNA reads TGTGCCAGCAGCCCGGGGAACTACTATGGCTACACCTTC. Its protein is CASSPGNYYGYTF.